This T cell receptor beta chain stems from a study of cytotoxic CD8 clonotypes in ibrutinib-treated CLL. For the study at large: Complete response was seen in 2 patients and partial in some 25; 12 progressed and roughly 14 stayed remitted after a median 68 months.

Turning to this clone: Its antigen remains unknown.

From germline, CDR1 is MDHEN and CDR2 SYDVKM. The length of the CDR3 is 13 residues. V lost 8 bases and J lost 0, with 11 bases in between. Study-wide results and caveats: Samples from sustained-remission and progressing patients were taken at different times.

As input for TCR beta libraries, about 1.9 micrograms of genomic DNA came from cryopreserved PBMCs. Target depth was 1 in 200,000 to 1 in 1 million T cells, about 10x per clonotype. TCRdb keeps only in-frame clones here, not all; method: immunoSEQ multiplex PCR. The data show just over 200,000 clones, roughly 73% seen once. The TCR originated in a human donor with chronic lymphocytic leukemia. This sequence joins TRBV28 and TRBJ2-7; D uncertain. This sample comprised PBMCs, obtained after 12 months of ibrutinib treatment. CDR3 sequence (DNA): TGTGCCAGCTTAACTGGCAGCTCCTACGAGCAGTACTTC. It codes for CASLTGSSYEQYF.